This TCR beta chain was captured in a study of OX40 agonist ivuxolimab in advanced cancers. In terms of the full investigation: The costimulatory receptor OX40 (CD134) was targeted by ivuxolimab, a fully human IgG2 agonistic monoclonal antibody. Intravenous ivuxolimab was administered to patients every 2 weeks at six dose levels: 0.01, 0.1, 0.3, 1.5, 3 and 10 mg/kg. Partial responses occurred in three dose-escalation patients, of whom one had hepatocellular carcinoma and two had cutaneous melanoma. The paper reports the monotherapy dose-escalation portion (N of about 51 patients) of the phase I ivuxolimab trial. Of the approximately 50 dose-escalation patients, hepatocellular carcinoma was present in about 20, melanoma in roughly 15, renal cell carcinoma in 9 and head and neck cancer in 9. The dose-escalation cohort was about 83% male with a mean age of about 60 years, ranging from about 20 to 85. Peripheral TCRbeta sequencing was intended to test whether TCR sequence diversity was altered and clonal T-cell expansion was caused by ivuxolimab. Prior anti-PD-1, anti-PD-L1 or anti-CTLA-4 therapy was permitted, and approximately 39% of dose-escalation patients had received checkpoint inhibitors. Study-wide findings and limitations: Low levels of normalized T-cell clonal expansion were also seen in some patients who did not respond. At doses from 0.1 to 3.0 mg/kg, clonal expansion was seen in both CD4+ and CD8+ blood T cells between baseline and week 6. In the 0.1-3.0 mg/kg groups, partial responders had among the lowest normalized peripheral clonal expansion, particularly in CD8+ T cells. Which antigens the clonally expanded peripheral T cells were specific for was not determined. After ivuxolimab, more expanded clones were found on average in CD8+ T cells than in CD4+ T cells.

Genomic DNA was isolated from the sorted cells so that the TCRbeta CDR3 region could be sequenced. The immunoSEQ Assay was used to sequence the TCRbeta CDR3 regions. As stored in TCRdb, this immuneACCESS dataset retains in-frame rearrangements with V and J assigned. A fraction of the clones does not appear; measured against another copy, unresolved V genes explain less than half of the discrepancy, and the remainder lacks a known reason. For this sample the table gives roughly 100,000 clones, of which 70% to 85% were detected only once. The top ten hold 3.5% to 4% of the sample. The trial excluded patients who had a history of autoimmune disease or who were on systemic immunosuppression. Peripheral blood for TCR sequencing was drawn from every dose cohort at baseline, at cycle 4 day 1 and at cycle 7 day 1. Samples were obtained from an open-label, multicenter, first-in-human phase I dose-escalation trial of ivuxolimab. Adults with locally advanced or metastatic head and neck squamous cell, hepatocellular, melanoma or renal cell carcinoma were enrolled in the trial. CD4+ and CD8+ T cells were sorted separately from peripheral blood before TCR sequencing.

Concerning this clone: Its specific antigen is unknown. Within one base of it there is no much larger clone, and no base qualities were kept.

Via the germline V gene (reference sequence), CDR1 is GTSNPN and CDR2 SVGIG. From its cysteine to its phenylalanine, the CDR3 spans 13 amino acids. CDR3 DNA is the only sequence kept; it has 39 bases, read in frame from the first base. Between the V and J ends, shortened by 4 bases and 4 bases respectively, the junction contains 10 bases. This receptor was obtained from an adult with an advanced solid tumor such as melanoma, head and neck, liver or kidney cancer. The sequence is built from TRBV30 and TRBJ2-2; possibly the D gene is TRBD1, per 5 matching bases. Sequenced here: CD4+ or CD8+ T cells sorted from blood, sampled in a trial of the OX40 agonist ivuxolimab. The sequenced DNA is TGTGCCTGGACTAGACAGCTCACCGGGGAGCTGTTTTTT. Its product reads: CAWTRQLTGELFF.